What follows are 17 T cell receptor beta chains derived from one specimen sequenced in a study of CD8 T cells in Susac syndrome. Reverse transcription of roughly 0.5 to 1 ug RNA was carried out with random hexamers. TCRdb processed the immunoSEQ multiplex PCR reads anew with MiXCR; each CDR3 protein has one entry. The data show about 290,000 distinct CDR3 sequences, with around 89% seen just once and 0.18% held by the top ten. Sequencing used CD8+ T cells from PBMCs. These TCRs come from a human donor with multiple sclerosis.

In this sample, this clonotype turned up once. The chain carries TRBV7-9 and TRBJ2-2; TRBD2 matches at 8 bases. Looked up from germline, CDR1 is SEHNR and CDR2 is FQNEAQ (reference sequence). Unmatched junction bases numbered 10, after V lost 6 bases and J lost 4 bases. The CDR3 length is 16 residues. CDR3 DNA: TGTGCCAGCAGGCCTACCGGGACTAGTTCCACCGGGGAGCTGTTTTTT. Translated, it gives CASRPTGTSSTGELFF.

This clonotype appeared once. The gene calls are TRBV28 and TRBJ1-4; D is undetermined. CDR3 size: 15 residues. V was trimmed by 5 bases and J by 5 bases, leaving 15 bases between them. Germline CDR1 reads MDHEN; CDR2 reads SYDVKM. CDR3 in amino acids: CASSPGRVGNEKLFF. In nucleotides, the CDR3 is TGTGCCAGCAGTCCCGGCCGCGTTGGAAATGAAAAACTGTTTTTT.

This chain uses TRBV20-1 with TRBJ2-7; D gene uncertain. The CDR3 is 13 residues long. With 6 bases removed from V and 2 bases from J, the gap between germline ends came to 14 bases. CDR1 is DFQATT and CDR2 is SNEGSKA in the germline V gene (reference sequence). The CDR3 spells CSAPVAGPYEQYF. CDR3 bases: TGCAGTGCCCCGGTAGCAGGACCCTACGAGCAGTACTTC.

The chain carries TRBV7-3 and TRBJ2-7, with TRBD2 matching over 9 bases. V trimming: 3 bases; J trimming: 6 bases; junction bases outside the gene matches: 6. Per the germline V gene, CDR1 is SGHTA and CDR2 is FQGTGA. The CDR3 is 14 residues long. The CDR3 spells CASSLTSGPSEQYF. The CDR3 DNA is TGTGCCAGCAGCTTGACTAGCGGACCCTCCGAGCAGTACTTC.

The chain is built from TRBV5-6 and TRBJ2-4, with no clear D. The CDR3 loop spans 16 amino acids. In germline, CDR1 is SGHDT, CDR2 YYEEEE. Trimming took 5 bases from V and 2 from J, leaving 17 bases between them. The CDR3, as DNA: TGTGCCAGCAGTTCATGGTCACCACTTCCCAAAAACATTCAGTACTTC. Translating it yields CASSSWSPLPKNIQYF.

The chain is built from TRBV20-1 and TRBJ2-3; 9 bases are a match to TRBD2. CDR1 is DFQATT and CDR2 is SNEGSKA in the germline V gene (reference sequence). Losses at the gene ends were 3 bases for V and 3 bases for J; bases not matched to a gene: 10. The CDR3 length is 16 residues. CDR3 loop: CSASGVAGASTDTQYF. As DNA, the CDR3 is TGCAGTGCTAGTGGCGTAGCGGGGGCATCTACAGATACGCAGTATTTT.

This clonotype was observed a single time. The chain recombines TRBV6-2 or TRBV6-3 with TRBJ2-7, with D perhaps TRBD1 or TRBD2 (5 bases each). The germline V gene encodes CDR1 MNHEY and CDR2 SVGEGT. This CDR3 region has 15 residues. V was shortened by 2 bases and J by 3 bases, with 14 bases between the two germline ends. CDR3 residues: CASSYRWGSHYEQYF. CDR3 DNA sequence: TGTGCCAGCAGTTACAGGTGGGGGTCACACTACGAGCAGTACTTC.

The chain is built from TRBV12-3 or TRBV12-4 and TRBJ1-5, with a possible D match to TRBD1 (6 bases). V was cut by 5 bases and J by 3 bases, with 11 bases left in between. CDR3 size: 14 residues. The CDR3 DNA sequence: TGTGCCAGCAGTCCGACAGGATCCAATCAGCCCCAGCATTTT. This gives the protein CASSPTGSNQPQHF.

This rearrangement joins TRBV12-3 or TRBV12-4 to TRBJ2-1; tentatively, D is TRBD1 (6 bases). This CDR3 has 18 amino acids. With 1 base removed from V and 4 bases from J, the gap between germline ends came to 20 bases. In nucleotides, the CDR3 is TGTGCCAGCAGTTTAGAGGGAGAATACACAGGGCAGTACAATGAGCAGTTCTTC. This translates into CASSLEGEYTGQYNEQFF.

The rearrangement uses TRBV27 and TRBJ2-1, with D tentatively TRBD1 or TRBD2 (5 bases each). The CDR3 loop spans 11 amino acids. From germline, CDR1 is MNHEY and CDR2 SMNVEV (reference sequence). V was pared by 5 bases and J by 8 bases, with 7 bases between. CDR3 region: CASSGTHEQFF. For the CDR3, the DNA is TGTGCCAGCAGTGGGACCCATGAGCAGTTCTTC.

The rearrangement links TRBV15 to TRBJ2-3, with 11 bases matching TRBD1. From germline, CDR1 is LNHNV and CDR2 YYDKDF (reference sequence). J was trimmed by 4 bases and V by 1 base; bases with no gene match: 4. The CDR3 spans 16 residues. As DNA, the CDR3 is TGTGCCACCAGCAGAGTCCCGGGACAGGGGGCAGATACGCAGTATTTT. This gives the protein CATSRVPGQGADTQYF.

The CDR3 DNA reads as TGTGCCAGCAGTTTTTCGAGGGGTAACGAGCAGTACTTC. Translating gives CASSFSRGNEQYF. The chain is built from TRBV27 and TRBJ2-7, with D possibly being TRBD1 or TRBD2 (5 bases each). CDR1 is MNHEY, CDR2 SMNVEV, per germline (reference sequence). The CDR3 loop spans 13 amino acids. Trimming stripped 3 bases from V and 5 bases from J, with 11 bases between.

The chain carries TRBV9 and TRBJ2-1; 9 nucleotides agree with TRBD2. This CDR3 contains 15 residues. J gave up 8 bases and V 3 bases, and 9 bases lay outside the gene matches. Germline CDR1 and CDR2: SGDLS and YYNGEE. Written as DNA, the CDR3 is TGTGCCAGCAGCGCAGCAGCGGGGGGAGGGGATGAGCAGTTCTTC. Its protein product is CASSAAAGGGDEQFF.

J is TRBJ2-5 and V is TRBV18; tentatively, D is TRBD1 (5 bases). The CDR3 is 15 residues long. Germline V gives CDR1 KGHSH, CDR2 LQKENI. With 3 bases removed from V and 4 bases from J, the gap between germline ends came to 15 bases. DNA of the CDR3: TGTGCCAGCTCACCCCCAGACAGCCCGACAGAGACCCAGTACTTC. This codes for CASSPPDSPTETQYF. The full variable domain, in which reference TRBV18 and TRBJ2-5 provide the parts outside the CDR3, is NAGVMQNPRHLVRRRGQEARLRCSPMKGHSHVYWYRQLPEEGLKFMVYLQKENIIDESGMPKERFSAEFPKEGPSILRIQQVVRGDSAAYFCASSPPDSPTETQYFGPGTRLLVL.

The gene calls are TRBV7-9 and TRBJ1-5; D remains unclear. This CDR3 is 14 amino acids long. Trimming took off 5 bases at V and 2 bases at J, with 10 bases between the two ends. The V gene's germline CDR1 is SEHNR and CDR2 FQNEAQ (reference sequence). In DNA, the CDR3 is TGTGCCAGCAGCCCGGGATGGGGCAATCAGCCCCAGCATTTT. This codes for CASSPGWGNQPQHF.

This chain links TRBV18 with TRBJ2-7; TRBD1 matches 10 bases. Trimming at V came to 2 bases and at J to 2 bases, leaving 3 bases not matched to a gene. The CDR3 runs to 15 residues. From germline, CDR1 is KGHSH and CDR2 LQKENI. The CDR3 DNA sequence: TGTGCCAGCTCACCATTGGGGACAGGGGCCTACGAGCAGTACTTC. It encodes CASSPLGTGAYEQYF.

The rearrangement links TRBV5-1 to TRBJ2-1; 12 bases agree with TRBD2. Unmatched junction bases numbered 11, after V lost 1 base and J lost 9 bases. The CDR3 extends over 17 amino acids. CDR1 is SGHRS and CDR2 is YFSETQ in the germline V gene. As DNA, the CDR3 is TGCGCCAGCAGCTTGTTCGCTAGCGGGAGGGAAGGTGGTGAGCAGTTCTTC. It codes for CASSLFASGREGGEQFF.